What follows is one TCR beta chain and its context. The data were taken from a study of Ad26.COV2.S vaccination and SARS-CoV-2 variants. Trimming left V 5 bases short and J 5 bases short, with 12 bases between. This CDR3 has 13 residues. The treatment: roughly 18 received Ad26.COV2.S at low or high dose, single or two shots; about 5 received placebo; per-sample allocation not given. Samples were taken on day 63 after the first vaccine or placebo injection. TCRdb's table, derived via immunoSEQ multiplex PCR, lists solely in-frame clones and lacks some. The sample holds roughly 400,000 clones, 90% seen once.

This material consisted of peripheral blood, taken in a trial of Ad26.COV2.S vaccine versus placebo. The TCR was taken from a person aged 18 to 59 who received the Ad26.COV2.S COVID-19 vaccine or a placebo. J is TRBJ2-5 and V is TRBV12-3 or TRBV12-4; D is possibly TRBD2 (6 bases). Here the CDR3 DNA reads TGTGCCAGCAGTCCCCCGGGGGTGGAGACCCAGTACTTC. Translation: CASSPPGVETQYF.